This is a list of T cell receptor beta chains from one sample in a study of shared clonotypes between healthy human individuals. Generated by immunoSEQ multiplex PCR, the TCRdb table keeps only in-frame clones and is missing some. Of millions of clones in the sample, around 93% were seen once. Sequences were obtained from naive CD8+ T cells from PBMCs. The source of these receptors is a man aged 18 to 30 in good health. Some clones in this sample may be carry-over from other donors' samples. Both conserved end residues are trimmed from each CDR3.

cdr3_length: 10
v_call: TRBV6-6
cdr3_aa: ASSYDRETQY

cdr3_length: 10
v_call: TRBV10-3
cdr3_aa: AASQLKTEAF

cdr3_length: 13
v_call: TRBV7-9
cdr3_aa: ASSPQGAEDTEAF

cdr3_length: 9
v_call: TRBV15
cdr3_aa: ATSLGSGQF

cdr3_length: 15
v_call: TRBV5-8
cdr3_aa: ASSSGLLIGMNTEAF

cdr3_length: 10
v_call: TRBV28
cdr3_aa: ASSFPFNEQF

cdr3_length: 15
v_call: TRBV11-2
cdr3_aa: ASSLFVGDTFYYEQY

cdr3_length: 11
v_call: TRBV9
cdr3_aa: ASSPGGVREQY

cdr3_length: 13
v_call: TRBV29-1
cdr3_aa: SVVGTDRAKNIQY

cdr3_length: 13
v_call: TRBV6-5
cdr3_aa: ASSYSGEGWDEQY

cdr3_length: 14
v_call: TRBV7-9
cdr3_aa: ASSLRTGLAHTEAF

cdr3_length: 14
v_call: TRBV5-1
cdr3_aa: ASSLSGEEGNQPQH

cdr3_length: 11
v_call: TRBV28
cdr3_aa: ASSAQQGTEAF

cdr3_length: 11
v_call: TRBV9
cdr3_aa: ASSVESPYEQY

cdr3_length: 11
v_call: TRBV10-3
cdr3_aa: ASLAGVAETQY

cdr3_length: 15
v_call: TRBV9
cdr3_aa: ASSVGPLAGEGVEQY

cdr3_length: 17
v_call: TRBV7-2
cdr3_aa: ASSLYGLGAPKASNEQF

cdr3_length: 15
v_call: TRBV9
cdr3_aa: ASSSDRNSATNEKLF

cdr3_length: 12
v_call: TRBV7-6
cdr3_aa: ASSLVWGTDTQY

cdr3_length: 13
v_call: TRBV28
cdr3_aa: ASRQDRATNEKLF

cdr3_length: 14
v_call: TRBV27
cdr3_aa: ASSLFPADSYNEQF

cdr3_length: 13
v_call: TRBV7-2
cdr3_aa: ASSLAPDRTYEQY

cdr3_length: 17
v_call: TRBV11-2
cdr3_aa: ASSLDSGLLNVAKNIQY

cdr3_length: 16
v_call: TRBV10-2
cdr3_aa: ASRSRTGGRVVTGELF

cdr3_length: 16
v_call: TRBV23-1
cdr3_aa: ASRIRDRDDAGANVLT

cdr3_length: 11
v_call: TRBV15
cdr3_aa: ATRERSSYEQY

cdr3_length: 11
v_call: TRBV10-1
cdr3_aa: ASSATGTSFRF

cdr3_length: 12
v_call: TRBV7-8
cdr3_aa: ASSLRTIQETQY

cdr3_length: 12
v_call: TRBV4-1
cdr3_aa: ASSSTGASDGYT

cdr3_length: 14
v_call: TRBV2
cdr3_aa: ASSEATSGDSYEQY

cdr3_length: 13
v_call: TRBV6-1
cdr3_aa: AIQLRAGANYEQY

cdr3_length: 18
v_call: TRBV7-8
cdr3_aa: ASSPHWGLALEGDTDTQY

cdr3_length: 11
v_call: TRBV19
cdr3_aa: ASTGFGSYEQY

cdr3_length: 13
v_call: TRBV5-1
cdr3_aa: ASSFTGTANYGYT

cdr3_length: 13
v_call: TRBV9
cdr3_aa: ASSADGQGGTEAF

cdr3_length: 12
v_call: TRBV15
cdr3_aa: ATSIAGPTYGYT

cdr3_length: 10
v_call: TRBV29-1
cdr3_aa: SVADSWVEQF

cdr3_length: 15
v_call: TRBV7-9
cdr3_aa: ASSQTTSGPFYNEQF

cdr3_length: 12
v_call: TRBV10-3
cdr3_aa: AINEPGAVYGYT

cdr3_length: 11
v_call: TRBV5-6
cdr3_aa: ASKSMDVSGYT

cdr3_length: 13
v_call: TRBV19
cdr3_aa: ASSISGGRHHEQY

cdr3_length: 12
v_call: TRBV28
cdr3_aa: ASSLRGLLDTQY

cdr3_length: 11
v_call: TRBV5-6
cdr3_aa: ASSPGPSYEQY

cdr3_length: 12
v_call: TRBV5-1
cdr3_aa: ASSLRRTQETQY

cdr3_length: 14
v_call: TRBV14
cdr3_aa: ASSTPTSGSRYEQY

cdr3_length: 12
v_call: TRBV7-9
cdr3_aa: ASSPGPSTGELF

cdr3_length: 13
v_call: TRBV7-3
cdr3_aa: ASSSSGGVLETQY

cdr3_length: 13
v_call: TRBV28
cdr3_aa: ASSFSWGGGYEQY